This T cell receptor beta chain appears in the sequencing data of a study of early stage breast cancer tumors. Study-wide background: Roughly eight ER+/PR+/HER2- tumors were invasive ductal; four were invasive lobular. Average read coverage per sample was 9 to 10-fold.

Each sample had two DNA replicates, 0.5 to 0.65 ug blood or about 1.5 ug tissue. The data were produced by immunoSEQ multiplex PCR, yet TCRdb's version contains in-frame clones alone and is incomplete. The sample includes tens of thousands of clones, 75% to 95% seen only once; the top ten take more than 4%. This CDR3 is built from 14 residues. V dropped 3 bases and J dropped 7; count of bases not matched to a gene: 4. The germline CDR1 and CDR2 sequences are MDHEN and SYDVKM. With respect to this clone: Antigen specificity is unknown.

Overall study results and limits: Blood repertoires resembled normal breast more than tumor.

V usage is TRBV28 and J usage is TRBJ2-7; 12 bases agree with TRBD2. The sequencing input was blood. This sequence originates from a person aged 65-85 years with breast cancer. Here the CDR3 reads CASSLLAGGSEQYF. DNA of the CDR3: TGTGCCAGCAGTTTGCTAGCGGGAGGGTCGGAGCAGTACTTC.